This T cell receptor beta chain is from a study of response to subunit inactivated influenza vaccine. Study findings and constraints: Authors suggested few new T cells are recruited by each seasonal influenza vaccination.

This clonotype has just one count. Its antigen is not identified. A read error may produce the germline difference seen at one junction end. TCRdb called the RT-PCR reads again in MiXCR, with one record for every CDR3 protein. There are 610,000 or so distinct CDR3 sequences in the sample; around 13% occur only once, and over 8.5% lies in the top ten. Sequencing used PBMCs from blood, obtained 11 to 12 days after vaccination. This TCR was recovered from a man between 50 and 59 years old who received an inactivated influenza vaccine.

CDR3 residues: CASRQDRVADTQNF. The CDR3 DNA follows: TGTGCCAGCCGTCAGGACAGGGTCGCAGATACGCAGAATTTT. The rearrangement joins TRBV6-1 to TRBJ2-3; 8 bases are a match to TRBD1. This CDR3 contains 14 residues. Germline V gives CDR1 MNHNS, CDR2 SASEGT.